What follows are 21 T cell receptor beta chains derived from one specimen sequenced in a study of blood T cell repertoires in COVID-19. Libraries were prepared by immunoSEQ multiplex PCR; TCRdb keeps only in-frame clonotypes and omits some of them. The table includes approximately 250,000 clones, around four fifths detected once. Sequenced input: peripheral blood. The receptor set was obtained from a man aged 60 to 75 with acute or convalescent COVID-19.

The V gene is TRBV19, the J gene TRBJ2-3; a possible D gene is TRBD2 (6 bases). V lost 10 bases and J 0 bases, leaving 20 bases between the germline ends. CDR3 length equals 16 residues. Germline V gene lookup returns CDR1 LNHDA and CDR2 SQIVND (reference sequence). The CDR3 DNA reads TGTGCCACAACCGACATCATTAGCGGCAGCACAGATACGCAGTATTTT. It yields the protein CATTDIISGSTDTQYF.

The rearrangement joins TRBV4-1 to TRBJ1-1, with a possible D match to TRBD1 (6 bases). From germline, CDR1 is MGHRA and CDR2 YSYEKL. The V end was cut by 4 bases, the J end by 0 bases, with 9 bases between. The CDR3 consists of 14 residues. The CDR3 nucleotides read TGCGCCAGCAGCCCCCGACAGGTGAACACTGAAGCTTTCTTT. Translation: CASSPRQVNTEAFF.

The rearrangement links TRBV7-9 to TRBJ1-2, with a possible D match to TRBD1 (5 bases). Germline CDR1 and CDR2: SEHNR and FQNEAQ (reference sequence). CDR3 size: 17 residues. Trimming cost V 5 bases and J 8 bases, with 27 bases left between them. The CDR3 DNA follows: TGTGCCAGCAGCAACCAATATACGGGCAGGGATATGGGGGGCTACACCTTC. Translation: CASSNQYTGRDMGGYTF.

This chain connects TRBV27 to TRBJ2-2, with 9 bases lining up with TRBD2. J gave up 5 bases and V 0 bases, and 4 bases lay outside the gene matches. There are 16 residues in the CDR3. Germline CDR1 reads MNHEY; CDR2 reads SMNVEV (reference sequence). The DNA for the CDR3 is TGTGCCAGCAGTTTATCGATTGCGGGGGGGACCGGGGAGCTGTTTTTT. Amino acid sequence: CASSLSIAGGTGELFF.

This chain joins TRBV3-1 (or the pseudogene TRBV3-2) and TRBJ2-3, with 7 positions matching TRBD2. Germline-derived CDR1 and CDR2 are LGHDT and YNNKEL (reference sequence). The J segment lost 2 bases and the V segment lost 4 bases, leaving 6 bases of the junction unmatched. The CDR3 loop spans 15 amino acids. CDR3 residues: CASSLRTRSTDTQYF. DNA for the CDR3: TGTGCCAGCAGCCTTCGGACTAGATCCACAGATACGCAGTATTTT.

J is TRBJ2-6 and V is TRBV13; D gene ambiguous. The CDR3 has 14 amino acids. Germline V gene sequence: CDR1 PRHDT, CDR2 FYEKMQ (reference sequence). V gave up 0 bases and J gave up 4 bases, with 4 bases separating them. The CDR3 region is CASSLGSGANVLTF. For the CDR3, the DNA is TGTGCCAGCAGCTTAGGTTCGGGGGCCAACGTCCTGACTTTC.

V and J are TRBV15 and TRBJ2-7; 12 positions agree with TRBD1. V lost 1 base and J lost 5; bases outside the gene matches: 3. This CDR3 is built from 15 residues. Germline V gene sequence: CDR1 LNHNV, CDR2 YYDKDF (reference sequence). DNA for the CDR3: TGTGCCACCAGCAGAGCGGGACAGGGGGCTGACGAGCAGTACTTC. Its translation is CATSRAGQGADEQYF.

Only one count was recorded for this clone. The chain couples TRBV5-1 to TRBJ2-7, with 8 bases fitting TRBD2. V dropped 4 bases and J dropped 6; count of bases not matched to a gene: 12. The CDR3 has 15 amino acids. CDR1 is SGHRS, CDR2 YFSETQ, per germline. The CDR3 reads CASSGGTGGPLEQYF. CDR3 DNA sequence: TGCGCCAGCAGCGGGGGGACGGGGGGGCCCCTCGAGCAGTACTTC.

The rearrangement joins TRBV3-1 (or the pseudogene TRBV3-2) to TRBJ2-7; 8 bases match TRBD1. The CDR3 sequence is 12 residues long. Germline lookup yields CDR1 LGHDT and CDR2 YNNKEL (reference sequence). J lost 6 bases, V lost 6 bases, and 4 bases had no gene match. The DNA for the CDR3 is TGTGCCAGCAGGCCCACAGGGGGCGAGCAGTACTTC. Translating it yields CASRPTGGEQYF.

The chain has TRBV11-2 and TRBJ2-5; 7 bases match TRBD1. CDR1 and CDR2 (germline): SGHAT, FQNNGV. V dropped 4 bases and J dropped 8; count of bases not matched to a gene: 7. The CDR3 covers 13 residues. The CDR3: CASSSDRFRTQYF. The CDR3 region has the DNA TGTGCCAGCAGCTCGGACAGGTTTAGAACCCAGTACTTC. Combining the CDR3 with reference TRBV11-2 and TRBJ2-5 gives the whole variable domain EAGVAQSPRYKIIEKRQSVAFWCNPISGHATLYWYQQILGQGPKLLIQFQNNGVVDDSQLPKDRFSAERLKGVDSTLKIQPAKLEDSAVYLCASSSDRFRTQYFGPGTRLLVL.

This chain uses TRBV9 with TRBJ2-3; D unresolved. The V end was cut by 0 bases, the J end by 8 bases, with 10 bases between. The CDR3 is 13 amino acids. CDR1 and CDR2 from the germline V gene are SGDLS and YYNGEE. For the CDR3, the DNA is TGTGCCAGCAGCGTAGCCCTCTCCGGTACGCAGTATTTT. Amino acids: CASSVALSGTQYF.

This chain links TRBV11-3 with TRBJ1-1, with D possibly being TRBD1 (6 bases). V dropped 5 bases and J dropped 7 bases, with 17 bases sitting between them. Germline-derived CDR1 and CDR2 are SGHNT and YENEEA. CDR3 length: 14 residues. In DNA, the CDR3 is TGTGCCAGCAGCCTAACAGGGTCCGTTGGTGAAGCTTTCTTT. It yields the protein CASSLTGSVGEAFF.

The CDR3 bases are TGTGCCAGCAAATTGGCCCGAAACACAGATACGCAGTATTTT. Its translation: CASKLARNTDTQYF. The J gene is TRBJ2-3, the V gene TRBV2; D is unclear. The CDR3 totals 14 residues. Germline V CDR1 and CDR2: SNHLY, FYNNEI. V dropped 7 bases and J dropped 2 bases, with 13 bases sitting between them.

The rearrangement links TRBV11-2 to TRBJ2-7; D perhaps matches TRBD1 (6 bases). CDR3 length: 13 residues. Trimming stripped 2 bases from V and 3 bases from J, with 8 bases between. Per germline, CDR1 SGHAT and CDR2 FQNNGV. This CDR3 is CASSLTGRYEQYF. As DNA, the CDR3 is TGTGCCAGCAGCTTAACAGGGCGCTACGAGCAGTACTTC.

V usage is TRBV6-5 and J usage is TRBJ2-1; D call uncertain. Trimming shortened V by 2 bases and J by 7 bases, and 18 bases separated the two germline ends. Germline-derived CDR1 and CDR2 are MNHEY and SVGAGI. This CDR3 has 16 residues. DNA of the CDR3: TGTGCCAGCAGTTACAGGCAGAGGAGTTACCAGAATGAGCAGTTCTTC. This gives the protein CASSYRQRSYQNEQFF.

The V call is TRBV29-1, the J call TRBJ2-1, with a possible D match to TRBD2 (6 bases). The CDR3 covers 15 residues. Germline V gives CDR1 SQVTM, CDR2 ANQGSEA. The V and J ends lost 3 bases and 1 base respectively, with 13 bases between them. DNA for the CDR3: TGCAGCGTTGAGTGGGAAGGGAGGTCCTACAATGAGCAGTTCTTC. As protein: CSVEWEGRSYNEQFF.

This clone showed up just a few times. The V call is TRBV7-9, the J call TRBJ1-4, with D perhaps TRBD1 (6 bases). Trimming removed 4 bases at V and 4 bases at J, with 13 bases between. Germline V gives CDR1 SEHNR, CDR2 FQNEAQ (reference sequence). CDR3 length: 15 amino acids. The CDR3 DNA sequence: TGTGCCAGCAGCTCAGGACAGTCTCTTAATGAAAAACTGTTTTTT. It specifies CASSSGQSLNEKLFF. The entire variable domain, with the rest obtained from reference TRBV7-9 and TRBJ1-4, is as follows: DTGVSQNPRHKITKRGQNVTFRCDPISEHNRLYWYRQTLGQGPEFLTYFQNEAQLEKSRLLSDRFSAERPKGSFSTLEIQRTEQGDSAMYLCASSSGQSLNEKLFFGSGTQLSVL.

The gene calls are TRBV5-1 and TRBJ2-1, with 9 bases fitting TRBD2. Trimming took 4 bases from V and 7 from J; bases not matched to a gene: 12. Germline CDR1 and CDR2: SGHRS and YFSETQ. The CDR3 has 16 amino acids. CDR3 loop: CASSPQNSGGLNEQFF. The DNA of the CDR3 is TGCGCCAGCAGCCCCCAAAATAGCGGGGGTTTAAATGAGCAGTTCTTC.

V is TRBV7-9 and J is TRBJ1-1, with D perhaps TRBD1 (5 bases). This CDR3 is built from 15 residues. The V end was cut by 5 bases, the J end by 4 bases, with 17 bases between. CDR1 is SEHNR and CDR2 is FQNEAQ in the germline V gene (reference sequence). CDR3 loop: CASSERRGGFTEAFF. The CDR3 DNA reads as TGTGCCAGCAGCGAGAGAAGGGGAGGGTTCACTGAAGCTTTCTTT.

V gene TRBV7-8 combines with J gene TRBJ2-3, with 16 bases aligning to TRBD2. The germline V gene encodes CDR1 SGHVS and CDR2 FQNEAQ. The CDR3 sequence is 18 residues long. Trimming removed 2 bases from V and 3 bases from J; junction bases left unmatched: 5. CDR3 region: CASSLFGTSGGGTDTQYF. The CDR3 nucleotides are TGTGCCAGCAGCTTATTTGGGACTAGCGGGGGGGGAACAGATACGCAGTATTTT.

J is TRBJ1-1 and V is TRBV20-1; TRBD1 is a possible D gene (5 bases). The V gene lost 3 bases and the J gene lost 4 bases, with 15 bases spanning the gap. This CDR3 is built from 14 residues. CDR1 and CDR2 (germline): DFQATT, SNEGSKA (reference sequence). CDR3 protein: CSASDAGRGTEAFF. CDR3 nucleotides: TGCAGTGCTAGTGACGCGGGGAGGGGCACTGAAGCTTTCTTT.